The 15 T cell receptor beta chains below all came from one sample that was sequenced in a study of T-cell reconstitution after alpha-beta-depleted transplantation in children. Preparation of the TCRbeta library involved a method that used unique molecular identifiers. TCRdb analysed the PCR reads with MiXCR anew, one entry per CDR3 protein. Counted here are about 610,000 distinct CDR3 sequences, about 10% occurring once; the ten biggest clones make up less than 5%. The source material was PBMCs from the stem cell graft donor, sampled from the stem cell graft. The receptors were sampled from a human donor who donated a stem cell graft to a child with acute myeloid leukemia.

This clonotype was counted between two and nine times. V and J are TRBV15 and TRBJ1-2; TRBD1 is a possible D gene (5 bases). The CDR3 extends over 16 amino acids. Germline V gene sequence: CDR1 LNHNV, CDR2 YYDKDF (reference sequence). The V and J ends lost 0 bases and 1 base respectively, with 12 bases between them. The CDR3 region has the DNA TGTGCCACCAGCAGAGATCAGTACAGGAGTAACTATGGCTACACCTTC. As protein: CATSRDQYRSNYGYTF.

The chain employs TRBV4-2 and TRBJ2-7, with 7 bases identical to TRBD2. Looked up from germline, CDR1 is LGHNA and CDR2 is YNFKEQ. The CDR3 covers 16 residues. The V segment lost 0 bases and the J segment 2 bases; nucleotides outside the gene matches: 7. CDR3 amino acids: CASSQELLAATYEQYF. The CDR3 DNA reads as TGTGCCAGCAGCCAAGAGCTCCTAGCGGCGACCTACGAGCAGTACTTC.

The chain carries TRBV2 and TRBJ1-1, with D possibly matching TRBD1 (5 bases). This CDR3 spans 12 amino acids. CDR1 SNHLY and CDR2 FYNNEI come from the germline V gene. V shed 10 bases and J shed 10 bases, with 19 bases lying between them. CDR3 loop: CATRGGEWGAFF. DNA for the CDR3: TGTGCCACCCGGGGGGGGGAGTGGGGAGCTTTCTTT. Filled out from reference TRBV2 and TRBJ1-1, the complete variable domain reads EPEVTQTPSHQVTQMGQEVILRCVPISNHLYFYWYRQILGQKVEFLVSFYNNEISEKSEIFDDQFSVERPDGSNFTLKIRSTKLEDSAMYFCATRGGEWGAFFGQGTRLTVV.

This clonotype was seen more than once but under ten times. This rearrangement joins TRBV6-2 or TRBV6-3 to TRBJ1-2, with D maybe TRBD1 (6 bases). V lost 0 bases and J 8 bases, leaving 16 bases between the germline ends. The CDR3 loop spans 15 amino acids. Germline CDR1 reads MNHEY; CDR2 reads SVGEGT. DNA of the CDR3: TGTGCCAGCAGTTACTCGGTTGCGGGGGCACGCGGCTACACCTTC. This codes for CASSYSVAGARGYTF.

This clonotype was recorded at least ten times. This chain links TRBV10-3 with TRBJ2-5; 8 bases are a match to TRBD1. Trimming cost V 0 bases and J 2 bases; bases outside gene matches: 5. The CDR3 length is 16 residues. In germline, CDR1 is ENHRY, CDR2 SYGVKD. The CDR3 loop reads CAISESRGQGQETQYF. The CDR3 DNA reads as TGTGCCATCAGTGAGTCGAGAGGACAGGGTCAAGAGACCCAGTACTTC.

The genes are TRBV4-2 and TRBJ2-3, with 7 bases that match TRBD2. V was pared by 0 bases and J by 1 base, with 10 bases of the junction left unmatched. Germline V gene sequence: CDR1 LGHNA, CDR2 YNFKEQ. The CDR3 totals 18 residues. In DNA, the CDR3 is TGTGCCAGCAGCCAAGATCTTGCCGCGGGAGTCGGCACAGATACGCAGTATTTT. Translation: CASSQDLAAGVGTDTQYF.

V usage is TRBV14 and J usage is TRBJ2-2, with 8 positions matching TRBD2. The CDR3 consists of 19 residues. V dropped 4 bases and J dropped 0; count of bases not matched to a gene: 13. CDR1 and CDR2 (germline): SGHDN, FVKESK. CDR3 DNA sequence: TGTGCCAGCAGCCTTGTGACGGGAGGGCCCCACGCGAACACCGGGGAGCTGTTTTTT. Protein: CASSLVTGGPHANTGELFF.

The J gene is TRBJ1-1, the V gene TRBV28; D may be TRBD1 (6 bases). V was trimmed by 0 bases and J by 6 bases, leaving 11 bases between them. The CDR3 extends over 14 amino acids. Germline V gene data show CDR1 as MDHEN and CDR2 as SYDVKM. CDR3 sequence (DNA): TGTGCCAGCAGTTTATGGCAGGGGAAGGCTGAAGCTTTCTTT. Translated: CASSLWQGKAEAFF.

This clonotype showed up just a few times. V and J are TRBV6-2 or TRBV6-3 and TRBJ2-7; 11 bases map to TRBD2. CDR3 length: 20 amino acids. The germline CDR1 and CDR2 sequences are MNHEY and SVGEGT. The V gene end was trimmed by 0 bases and the J gene end by 5 bases; junction bases not matched to a gene: 18. This CDR3 reads CASSYSNLLAGVSTRNEQYF. The CDR3 DNA sequence: TGTGCCAGCAGTTACTCGAATTTACTAGCGGGAGTCAGTACCCGGAACGAGCAGTACTTC.

J is TRBJ2-1 and V is TRBV29-1; 7 bases map to TRBD1. V dropped 7 bases and J dropped 7; count of bases not matched to a gene: 7. CDR1 SQVTM and CDR2 ANQGSEA come from the germline V gene. The CDR3 sequence is 12 residues long. Here the CDR3 DNA reads TGCAGCGGATGGGGACAGAAGAATGAGCAGTTCTTC. Its protein product is CSGWGQKNEQFF.

To note about this clonotype: This may be a read error: a much more frequent sequence differs by one nucleotide. The chain employs TRBV28 and TRBJ1-2; D call uncertain. Looked up from germline, CDR1 is MDHEN and CDR2 is SYDVKM. The CDR3 sequence is 12 residues long. The V and J ends lost 5 bases and 4 bases respectively, with 8 bases between them. CDR3 nucleotides: TGTGCCAGCAGTCCCGACACCTATGGCTACACCTTC. Translated, it gives CASSPDTYGYTF.

This clonotype was seen just once. V gene TRBV20-1 combines with J gene TRBJ2-7; 8 bases are shared with TRBD1. The CDR3 is 14 amino acids. The trim removed 1 base at V and 5 bases at J, leaving 7 bases unmatched. Germline assignment: CDR1 DFQATT and CDR2 SNEGSKA (reference sequence). The CDR3 DNA is TGCAGTGCTAGAGCGGAGACAGGGGTCCACGAGCAGTACTTC. This sequence encodes CSARAETGVHEQYF.

This clonotype has more than one count but fewer than ten. The chain links TRBV4-3 to TRBJ2-3; D is uncertain. Germline CDR1 reads LGHNA; CDR2 reads YSLEER. Trimming removed 2 bases at V and 1 base at J, with 16 bases between. This CDR3 has 17 amino acids. The CDR3 DNA reads as TGCGCCAGCAGCCAACTCTTGCGCGGAGTAGGCACAGATACGCAGTATTTT. Residues: CASSQLLRGVGTDTQYF.

There are a few counts of this clonotype. V gene TRBV5-1 combines with J gene TRBJ2-3, with TRBD2 identical over 9 bases. Germline lookup yields CDR1 SGHRS and CDR2 YFSETQ. The CDR3 runs to 16 residues. After removal of 5 bases from V and 4 bases from J, the junction contained 11 bases not matched to a gene. CDR3 DNA: TGCGCCAGCAGAGGGTCCGCGGGAGGGATCCCAGATACGCAGTATTTT. Protein product: CASRGSAGGIPDTQYF.

CDR3: CASSFVEGPGVAETQYF. In DNA, the CDR3 is TGTGCCAGCAGTTTCGTAGAGGGGCCAGGGGTTGCGGAGACCCAGTACTTC. The chain has TRBV28 and TRBJ2-5, with D perhaps TRBD1 (6 bases). CDR1 MDHEN and CDR2 SYDVKM come from the germline V gene. Trimming pared 3 bases from V and 5 bases from J, leaving 22 bases between. This CDR3 has 17 residues.